The source of this TCR beta chain is a study of blood T cell repertoires in COVID-19. How the authors handled the data: Researchers report that nucleated cell counts were estimated from reference gene primer amplification. Measured with immunoSEQ multiplex PCR; TCRdb has only the in-frame clones, and not every one. D and trimming were read from the DNA, whereas the V and J calls and clone size are those reported in that table. The table records 72,000 or so clones, around nine tenths of them present only once. Germline-derived CDR1 and CDR2 are MDHEN and SYDVKM. Trimming took off 1 base at V and 0 bases at J, with 9 bases between the two ends. The CDR3 is 15 residues long.

The sample comprised peripheral blood. This clonotype originated in a woman older than 75 with acute or convalescent COVID-19. V is TRBV28 and J is TRBJ1-2; TRBD1 might be the D (6 bases). The CDR3 DNA reads TGTGCCAGCAGTTTATACTCAGGGGCTAACTATGGCTACACCTTC. It is translated as CASSLYSGANYGYTF.